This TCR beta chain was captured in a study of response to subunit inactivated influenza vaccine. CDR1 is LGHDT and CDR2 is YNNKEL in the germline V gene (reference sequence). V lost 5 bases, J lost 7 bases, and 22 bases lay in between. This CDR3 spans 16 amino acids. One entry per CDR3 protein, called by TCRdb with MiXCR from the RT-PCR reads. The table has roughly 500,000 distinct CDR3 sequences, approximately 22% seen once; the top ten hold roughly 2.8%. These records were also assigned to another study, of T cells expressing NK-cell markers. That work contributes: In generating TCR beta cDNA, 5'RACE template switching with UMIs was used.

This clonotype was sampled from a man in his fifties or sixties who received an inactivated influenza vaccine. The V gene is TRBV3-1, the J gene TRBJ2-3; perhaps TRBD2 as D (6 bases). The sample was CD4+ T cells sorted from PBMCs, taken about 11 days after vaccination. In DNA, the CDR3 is TGTGCCAGCAGCGTTTGGACTACTCAAAGGGGCAATACGCAGTATTTT. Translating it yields CASSVWTTQRGNTQYF.